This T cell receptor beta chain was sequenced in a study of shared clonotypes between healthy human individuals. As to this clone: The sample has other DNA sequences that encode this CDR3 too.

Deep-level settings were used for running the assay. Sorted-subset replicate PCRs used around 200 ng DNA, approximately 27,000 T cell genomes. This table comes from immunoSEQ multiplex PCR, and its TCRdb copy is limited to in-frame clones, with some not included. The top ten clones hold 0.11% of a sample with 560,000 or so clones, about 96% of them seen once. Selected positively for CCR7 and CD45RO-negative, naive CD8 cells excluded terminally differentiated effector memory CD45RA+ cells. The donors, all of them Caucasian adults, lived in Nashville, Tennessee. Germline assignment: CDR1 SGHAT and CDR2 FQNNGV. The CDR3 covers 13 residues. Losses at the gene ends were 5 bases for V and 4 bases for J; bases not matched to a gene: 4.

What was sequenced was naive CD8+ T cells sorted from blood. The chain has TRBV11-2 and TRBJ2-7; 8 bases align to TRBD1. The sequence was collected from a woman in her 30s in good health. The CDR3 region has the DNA TGTGCCAGCAGCCTGGACAGGGATTACGAGCAGTACTTC. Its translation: CASSLDRDYEQYF.